This TCR beta chain was identified in a study of control samples from healthy donors and cancer patients. Profiled with immunoSEQ multiplex PCR; TCRdb holds only in-frame clones, not every one. The sample includes around 180,000 clones, 94% of them seen just once. The germline CDR1 and CDR2 sequences are SGHNT and YENEEA. The CDR3 loop spans 14 amino acids. Trimming removed 6 bases at V and 7 bases at J, with 13 bases between. This sequence originates from a woman aged 18-29 years in good health. This chain connects TRBV11-3 to TRBJ1-6, with no clear D. The sequenced sample was blood. The CDR3 bases are TGTGCCAGCAGTTCCGGGATCCGGAATTCACCCCTCCACTTT. Residues: CASSSGIRNSPLHF.